Listed here is a single T cell receptor beta chain. What it recognizes is unknown. CDR3 length: 18 amino acids. Germline V gene sequence: CDR1 LGHNT, CDR2 FRNRAP. V was shortened by 3 bases and J by 4 bases, with 22 bases between the two germline ends. These data come from a study of T cell responses to AZD1222 COVID-19 vaccine. Study findings and constraints: Regions 160-218 and 743-854 dominated among vaccine-associated CD4 TCRs spanning spike. Seropositivity was recorded at baseline in only 6 or 7 AZD1222 recipients.

The table came from immunoSEQ multiplex PCR; TCRdb's copy has only in-frame clones and leaves some out. The sample has about 150,000 clones; about 90% are singletons. The V gene is TRBV12-5, the J gene TRBJ2-1, with unresolved D. Source: peripheral blood, taken on day 0 of AZD1222 vaccination. The origin of this receptor is an adult in good health. The CDR3 DNA reads as TGTGCTAGTGGTTTAACCCCCCCTCGGACGCGTACTTACAATGAGCAGTTCTTC. This translates into CASGLTPPRTRTYNEQFF.